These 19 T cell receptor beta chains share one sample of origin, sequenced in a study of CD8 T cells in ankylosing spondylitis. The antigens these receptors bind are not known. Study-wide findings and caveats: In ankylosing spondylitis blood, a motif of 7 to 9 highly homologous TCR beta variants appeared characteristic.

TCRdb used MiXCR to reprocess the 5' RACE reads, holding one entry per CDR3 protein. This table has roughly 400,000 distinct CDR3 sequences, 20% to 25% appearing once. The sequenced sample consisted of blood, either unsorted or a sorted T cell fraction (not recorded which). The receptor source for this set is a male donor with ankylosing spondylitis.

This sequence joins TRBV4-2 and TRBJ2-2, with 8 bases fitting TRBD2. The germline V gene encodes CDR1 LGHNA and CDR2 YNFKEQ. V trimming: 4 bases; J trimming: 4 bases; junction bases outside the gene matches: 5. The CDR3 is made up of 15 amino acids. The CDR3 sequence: CASSLRLAPTGELFF. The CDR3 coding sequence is TGTGCCAGCAGCCTCCGACTAGCGCCCACCGGGGAGCTGTTTTTT.

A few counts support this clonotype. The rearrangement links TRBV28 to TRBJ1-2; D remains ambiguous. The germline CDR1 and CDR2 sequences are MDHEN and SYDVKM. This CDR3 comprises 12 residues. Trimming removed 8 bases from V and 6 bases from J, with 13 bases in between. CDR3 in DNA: TGTGCCAGCGGCGACCCTCTCGATGGCTACACCTTC. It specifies CASGDPLDGYTF.

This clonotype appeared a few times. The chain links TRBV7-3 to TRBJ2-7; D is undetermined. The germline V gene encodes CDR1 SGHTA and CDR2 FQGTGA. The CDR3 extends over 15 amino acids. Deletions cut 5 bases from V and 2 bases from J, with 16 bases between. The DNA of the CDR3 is TGTGCCAGCAGCCCGACTGACAAAATTCCCTACGAGCAGTACTTC. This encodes CASSPTDKIPYEQYF.

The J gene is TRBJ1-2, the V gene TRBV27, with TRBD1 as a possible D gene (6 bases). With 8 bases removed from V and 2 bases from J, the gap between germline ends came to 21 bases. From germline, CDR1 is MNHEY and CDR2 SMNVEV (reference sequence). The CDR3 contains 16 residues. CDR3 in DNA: TGTGCCAGCTTTCCTAGGGGACAAGACCCAAACTATGGCTACACCTTC. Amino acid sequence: CASFPRGQDPNYGYTF.

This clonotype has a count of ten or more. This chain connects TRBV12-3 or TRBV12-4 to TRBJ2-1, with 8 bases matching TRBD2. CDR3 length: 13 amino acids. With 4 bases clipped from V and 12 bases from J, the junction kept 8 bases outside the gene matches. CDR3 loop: CASSSREGGGQFF. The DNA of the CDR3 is TGTGCCAGCAGTTCCCGGGAGGGCGGTGGGCAGTTCTTC.

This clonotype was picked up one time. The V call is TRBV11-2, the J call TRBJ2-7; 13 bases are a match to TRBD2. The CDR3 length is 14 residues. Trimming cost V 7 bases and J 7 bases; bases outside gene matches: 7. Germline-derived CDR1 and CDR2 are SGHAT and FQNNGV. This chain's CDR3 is CASTALAGGGEQYF. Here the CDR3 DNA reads TGTGCCAGCACCGCACTAGCGGGAGGGGGTGAGCAGTACTTC.

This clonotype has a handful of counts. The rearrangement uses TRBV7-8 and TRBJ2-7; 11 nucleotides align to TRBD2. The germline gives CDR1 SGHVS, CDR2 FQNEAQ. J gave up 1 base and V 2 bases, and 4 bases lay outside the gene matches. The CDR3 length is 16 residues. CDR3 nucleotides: TGTGCCAGCAGCTTATTCATAGCGGGAGGGTCCTACGAGCAGTACTTC. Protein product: CASSLFIAGGSYEQYF. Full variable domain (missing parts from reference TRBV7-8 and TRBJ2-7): GAGVSQSPRYKVAKRGQDVALRCDPISGHVSLFWYQQALGQGPEFLTYFQNEAQLDKSGLPSDRFFAERPEGSVSTLKIQRTQQEDSAVYLCASSLFIAGGSYEQYFGPGTRLTVT.

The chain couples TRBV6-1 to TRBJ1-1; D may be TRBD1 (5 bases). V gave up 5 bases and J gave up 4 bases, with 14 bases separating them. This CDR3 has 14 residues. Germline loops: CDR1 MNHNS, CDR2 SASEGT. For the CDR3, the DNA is TGTGCCAGCAGTCCAGGGAGAGGGGTCACTGAAGCTTTCTTT. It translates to CASSPGRGVTEAFF.

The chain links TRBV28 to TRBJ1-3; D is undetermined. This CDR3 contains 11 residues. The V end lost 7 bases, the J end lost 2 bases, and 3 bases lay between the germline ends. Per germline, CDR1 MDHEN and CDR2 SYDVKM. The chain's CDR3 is CASTTGNTIYF. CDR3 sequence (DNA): TGTGCCAGCACGACTGGAAACACCATATATTTT.

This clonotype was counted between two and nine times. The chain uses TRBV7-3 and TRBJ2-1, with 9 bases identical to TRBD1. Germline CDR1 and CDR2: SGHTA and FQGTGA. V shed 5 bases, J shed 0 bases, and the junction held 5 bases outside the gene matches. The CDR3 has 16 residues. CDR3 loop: CASSPTGGDSYNEQFF. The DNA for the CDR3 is TGTGCCAGCAGCCCGACAGGGGGTGACTCCTACAATGAGCAGTTCTTC.

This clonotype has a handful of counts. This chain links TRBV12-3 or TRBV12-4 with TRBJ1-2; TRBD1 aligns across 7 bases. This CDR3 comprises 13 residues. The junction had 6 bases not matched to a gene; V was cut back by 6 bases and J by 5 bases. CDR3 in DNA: TGTGCCAGCAGCCGGGACAGCTTATATGGCTACACCTTC. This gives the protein CASSRDSLYGYTF.

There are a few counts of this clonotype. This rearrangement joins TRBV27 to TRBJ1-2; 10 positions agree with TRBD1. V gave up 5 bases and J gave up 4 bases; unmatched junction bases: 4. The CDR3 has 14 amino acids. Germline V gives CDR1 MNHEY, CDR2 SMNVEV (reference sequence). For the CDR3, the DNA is TGTGCCAGCAGTGAAGGACAGGGGGTCTATGGCTACACCTTC. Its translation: CASSEGQGVYGYTF.

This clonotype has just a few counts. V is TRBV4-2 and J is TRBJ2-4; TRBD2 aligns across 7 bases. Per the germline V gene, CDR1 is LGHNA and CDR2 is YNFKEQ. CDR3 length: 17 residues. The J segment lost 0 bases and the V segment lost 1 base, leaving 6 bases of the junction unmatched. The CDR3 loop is CASSQGEGLLAKNIQYF. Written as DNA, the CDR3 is TGTGCCAGCAGCCAAGGGGAGGGGCTCCTAGCCAAAAACATTCAGTACTTC.

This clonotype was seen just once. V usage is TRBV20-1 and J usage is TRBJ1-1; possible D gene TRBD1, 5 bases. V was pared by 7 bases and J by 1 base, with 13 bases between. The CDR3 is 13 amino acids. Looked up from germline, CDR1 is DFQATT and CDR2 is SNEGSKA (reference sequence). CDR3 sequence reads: CSVPGTPNTEAFF. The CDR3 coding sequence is TGCAGTGTCCCCGGGACGCCGAACACTGAAGCTTTCTTT.

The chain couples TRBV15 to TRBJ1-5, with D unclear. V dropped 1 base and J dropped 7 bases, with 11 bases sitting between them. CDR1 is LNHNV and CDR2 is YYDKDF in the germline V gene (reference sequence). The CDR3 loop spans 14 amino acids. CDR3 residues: CATSRGIGGQPQHF. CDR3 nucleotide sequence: TGTGCCACCAGCAGAGGGATAGGTGGGCAGCCCCAGCATTTT. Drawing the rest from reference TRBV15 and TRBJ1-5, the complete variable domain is DAMVIQNPRYQVTQFGKPVTLSCSQTLNHNVMYWYQQKSSQAPKLLFHYYDKDFNNEADTPDNFQSRRPNTSFCFLDIRSPGLGDTAMYLCATSRGIGGQPQHFGDGTRLSIL.

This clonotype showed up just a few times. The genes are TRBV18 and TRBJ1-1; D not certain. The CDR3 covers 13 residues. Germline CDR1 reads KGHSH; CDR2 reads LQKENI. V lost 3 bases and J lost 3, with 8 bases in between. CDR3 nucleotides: TGTGCCAGCTCACCGGTGAGGGACACTGAAGCTTTCTTT. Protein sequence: CASSPVRDTEAFF.

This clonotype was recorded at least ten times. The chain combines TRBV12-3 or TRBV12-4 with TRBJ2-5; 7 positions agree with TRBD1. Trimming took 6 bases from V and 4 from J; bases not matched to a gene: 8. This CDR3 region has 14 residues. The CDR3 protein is CASSFGTDGETQYF. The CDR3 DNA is TGTGCCAGCAGCTTCGGGACAGACGGAGAGACCCAGTACTTC.

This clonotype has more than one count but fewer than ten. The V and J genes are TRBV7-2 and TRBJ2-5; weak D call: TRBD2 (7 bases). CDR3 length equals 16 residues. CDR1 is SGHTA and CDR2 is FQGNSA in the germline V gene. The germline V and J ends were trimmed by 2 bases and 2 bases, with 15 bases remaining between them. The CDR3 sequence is CASSLNAGAVQETQYF. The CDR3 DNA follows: TGTGCCAGCAGCTTAAACGCGGGGGCCGTTCAAGAGACCCAGTACTTC.

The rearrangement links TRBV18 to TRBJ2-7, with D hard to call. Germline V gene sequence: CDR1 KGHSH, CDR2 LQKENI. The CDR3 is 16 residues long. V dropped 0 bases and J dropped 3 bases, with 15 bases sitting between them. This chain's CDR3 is CASSPPGPRIVYEQYF. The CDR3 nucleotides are TGTGCCAGCTCACCACCGGGTCCTAGGATCGTCTACGAGCAGTACTTC.